The source of this T cell receptor beta chain is a study of T-cell reconstitution after alpha-beta-depleted transplantation in children. On this clonotype: This may come from a read error, since a much larger clone is one base off.

Germline CDR1 DFQATT, CDR2 SNEGSKA (reference sequence). The germline V and J ends were trimmed by 3 bases and 3 bases, with 16 bases remaining between them. There are 15 residues in the CDR3. For TCRbeta, the library was prepared with unique molecular identifiers. TCRdb independently ran MiXCR on the PCR reads; one entry per CDR3 protein. The table has 200,000 to 300,000 distinct CDR3 sequences, more than 10% seen once. This TCR derives from a human donor who donated a stem cell graft to a child with acute lymphoblastic leukemia. The V and J genes are TRBV20-1 and TRBJ2-3; D perhaps matches TRBD2 (6 bases). The source was PBMCs from the stem cell graft donor, collected from the stem cell graft. In nucleotides, the CDR3 is TGCAGTGCTAGGCTATCTAGCGAGGGTACAGATACGCAGTATTTT. It codes for CSARLSSEGTDTQYF.